The clone carrying this T cell receptor (beta chain) was recorded a few times. Its antigen is still unknown. The data stem from a study of T-cell reconstitution after alpha-beta-depleted transplantation in children. Study-level results: Some patients showed high day-60 TCRbeta diversity, which derived from surviving recipient T cells and thymic progenitors. It was reported that alpha-beta T cells came from several hundred expanded graft clones (about two months after transplant).

The authors prepared the TCRbeta library with unique molecular identifiers. MiXCR was run by TCRdb on the PCR reads, yielding one entry per CDR3 protein. The sample shows about 400,000 distinct CDR3 sequences, about 16% of them seen only once. Germline values: CDR1 KGHDR, CDR2 SFDVKD. Trimming cost V 1 base and J 5 bases, with 13 bases left between them. The CDR3 spans 16 residues. This receptor was identified in a boy younger than two who had a stem cell transplant for Wiskott-Aldrich syndrome, so the T cells may come from the graft donor. Sequenced here: PBMCs, mostly from graft donor cells, sampled 360 days after TCRalphabeta/CD19-depleted stem cell transplant. The gene calls are TRBV24-1 and TRBJ2-2; tentative D call: TRBD1 (5 bases). The CDR3 DNA follows: TGTGCCACCAGTGATTTAGGTCCCAGGGATACCGGGGAGCTGTTTTTT. This codes for CATSDLGPRDTGELFF.